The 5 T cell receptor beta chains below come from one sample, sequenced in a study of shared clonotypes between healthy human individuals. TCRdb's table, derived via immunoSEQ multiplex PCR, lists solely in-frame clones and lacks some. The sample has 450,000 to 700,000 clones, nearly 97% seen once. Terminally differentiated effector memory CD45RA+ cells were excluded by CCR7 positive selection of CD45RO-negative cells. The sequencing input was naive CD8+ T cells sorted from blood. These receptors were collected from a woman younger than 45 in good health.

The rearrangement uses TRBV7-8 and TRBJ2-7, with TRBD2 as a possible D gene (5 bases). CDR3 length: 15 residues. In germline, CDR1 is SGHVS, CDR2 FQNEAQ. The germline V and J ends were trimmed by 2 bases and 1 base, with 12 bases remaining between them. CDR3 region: CASSLRPDWSYEQYF. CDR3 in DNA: TGTGCCAGCAGCTTAAGGCCGGACTGGTCCTACGAGCAGTACTTC.

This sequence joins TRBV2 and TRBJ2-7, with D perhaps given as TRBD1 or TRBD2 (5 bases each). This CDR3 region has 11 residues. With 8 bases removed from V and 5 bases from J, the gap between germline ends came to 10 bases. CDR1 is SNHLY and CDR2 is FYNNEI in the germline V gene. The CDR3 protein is CASAGTHEQYF. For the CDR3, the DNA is TGTGCCAGCGCAGGGACCCACGAGCAGTACTTC.

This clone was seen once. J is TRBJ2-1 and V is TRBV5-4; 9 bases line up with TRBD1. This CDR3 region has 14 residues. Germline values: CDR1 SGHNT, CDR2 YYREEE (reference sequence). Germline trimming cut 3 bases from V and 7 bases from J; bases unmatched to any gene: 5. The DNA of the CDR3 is TGTGCCAGCAGCTACGGGACAGGGCGAAATGAGCAGTTCTTC. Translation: CASSYGTGRNEQFF.

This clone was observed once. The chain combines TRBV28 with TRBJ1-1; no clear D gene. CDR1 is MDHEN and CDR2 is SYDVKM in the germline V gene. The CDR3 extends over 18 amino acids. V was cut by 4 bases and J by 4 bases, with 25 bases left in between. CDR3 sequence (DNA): TGTGCCAGCAGTTCTTTTTGGTTGACCCGGGCTCGGAGCACTGAAGCTTTCTTT. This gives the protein CASSSFWLTRARSTEAFF.

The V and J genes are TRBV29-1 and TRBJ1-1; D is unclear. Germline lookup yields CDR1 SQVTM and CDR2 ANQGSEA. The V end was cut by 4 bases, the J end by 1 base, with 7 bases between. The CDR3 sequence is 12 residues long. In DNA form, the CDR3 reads TGCAGCGTTGTAAAAGCGAACACTGAAGCTTTCTTT. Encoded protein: CSVVKANTEAFF.